The 21 T cell receptor beta chains below come from one sample, sequenced in a study of blood T cell repertoires in COVID-19. TCRdb's copy holds only in-frame clones and misses some; the assay was immunoSEQ multiplex PCR. Here the sample spans 250,000 or so clones, around nine tenths being singletons. Sequencing was performed on PBMCs or T cells enriched from blood (not recorded which). The source of these receptors is a woman between 45 and 60 years old who had recovered from COVID-19.

The V call is TRBV6-9, the J call TRBJ2-2; a weak D match, TRBD2 (5 bases). This CDR3 comprises 15 residues. Looked up from germline, CDR1 is MNHGY and CDR2 is SVAAGI. V was cut by 2 bases and J by 0 bases, with 7 bases left in between. CDR3 bases: TGTGCCAGCAGTTATGGACTTTCGAACACCGGGGAGCTGTTTTTT. Protein product: CASSYGLSNTGELFF.

The V gene is TRBV18, the J gene TRBJ2-7; 11 nucleotides agree with TRBD2. The CDR3 has 15 residues. V gave up 2 bases and J gave up 5 bases; unmatched junction bases: 5. Germline CDR1 and CDR2: KGHSH and LQKENI. The CDR3 protein is CASSPLAGGPHEQYF. CDR3 nucleotide sequence: TGTGCCAGCTCACCATTAGCGGGAGGGCCCCACGAGCAGTACTTC.

CDR3 coding DNA: TGTGCCAGCAGCCCTTCGACAGTGAACACTGAAGCTTTCTTT. It encodes CASSPSTVNTEAFF. V is TRBV3-1 (or the pseudogene TRBV3-2) and J is TRBJ1-1; the D gene is possibly TRBD1 (5 bases). The germline V gene encodes CDR1 LGHDT and CDR2 YNNKEL (reference sequence). The V and J ends lost 4 bases and 0 bases respectively, with 9 bases between them. The length of the CDR3 is 14 residues.

The chain uses TRBV27 and TRBJ2-6, with 9 bases that match TRBD1. The V gene's germline CDR1 is MNHEY and CDR2 SMNVEV (reference sequence). This CDR3 has 19 amino acids. Losses at the gene ends were 2 bases for V and 0 bases for J; bases not matched to a gene: 8. In nucleotides, the CDR3 is TGTGCCAGCAGTTTACTCCCGGGACAGGGAATCTCTGGGGCCAACGTCCTGACTTTC. As protein: CASSLLPGQGISGANVLTF.

The chain links TRBV2 to TRBJ2-3; D is possibly TRBD2 (6 bases). V gave up 6 bases and J gave up 2 bases, with 15 bases separating them. The CDR3 is 15 amino acids. Germline loops: CDR1 SNHLY, CDR2 FYNNEI. DNA of the CDR3: TGTGCCAGCAGGGCTACTAGCCTGTACACAGATACGCAGTATTTT. This encodes CASRATSLYTDTQYF.

The chain is built from TRBV7-2 and TRBJ1-5, with D perhaps TRBD1 (5 bases). Per the germline V gene, CDR1 is SGHTA and CDR2 is FQGNSA. The CDR3 length is 14 residues. V lost 4 bases, J lost 6 bases, and 13 bases lay in between. The CDR3, as DNA: TGTGCCAGCAGCTCGGGACTGTCGGGTCAGCCCCAGCATTTT. It translates to CASSSGLSGQPQHF.

V gene TRBV7-2 combines with J gene TRBJ1-5; 7 bases map to TRBD1. The CDR3 runs 15 residues. Germline CDR1 reads SGHTA; CDR2 reads FQGNSA. The trim removed 5 bases at V and 0 bases at J, leaving 4 bases unmatched. Written as DNA, the CDR3 is TGTGCCAGCAGCCGCGGGACAGATAGCAATCAGCCCCAGCATTTT. Protein product: CASSRGTDSNQPQHF.

This chain links TRBV19 with TRBJ2-3, with 7 bases matching TRBD2. Germline CDR1 is LNHDA and CDR2 is SQIVND (reference sequence). This CDR3 spans 19 amino acids. Trimming removed 7 bases from V and 2 bases from J; junction bases left unmatched: 21. CDR3 sequence (DNA): TGTGCCAGTACGGGGGTAGCGGGTACCAACGGCTTTCACACAGATACGCAGTATTTT. Translation gives CASTGVAGTNGFHTDTQYF.

The chain is built from TRBV4-2 and TRBJ1-2; 7 bases fit TRBD1. Germline values: CDR1 LGHNA, CDR2 YNFKEQ. J gave up 1 base and V 1 base, and 9 bases lay outside the gene matches. The CDR3 consists of 17 residues. The CDR3, as DNA: TGTGCCAGCAGCCAAGCCCTCGGGACAGATATTAACTATGGCTACACCTTC. It is translated as CASSQALGTDINYGYTF.

The J gene is TRBJ2-5, the V gene TRBV18; D might be TRBD2 (6 bases). Per the germline V gene, CDR1 is KGHSH and CDR2 is LQKENI. The CDR3 loop spans 15 amino acids. V lost 3 bases and J 0 bases, leaving 11 bases between the germline ends. The chain's CDR3 is CASSPSTRNQETQYF. CDR3 in DNA: TGTGCCAGCTCACCTTCGACTAGGAACCAAGAGACCCAGTACTTC.

V is TRBV27 and J is TRBJ1-2; TRBD1 agrees at 7 bases. The ends lost 2 bases at V and 7 bases at J; junction bases unmatched: 4. CDR1 and CDR2 from the germline V gene are MNHEY and SMNVEV (reference sequence). The CDR3 is made up of 13 amino acids. CDR3 in DNA: TGTGCCAGCAGTTTAAGACAGGGTGTTGGCTACACCTTC. This encodes CASSLRQGVGYTF.

The genes are TRBV4-1 and TRBJ1-4; D gene ambiguous. Trimming stripped 4 bases from V and 7 bases from J, with 10 bases between. The CDR3 extends over 13 amino acids. Germline V CDR1 and CDR2: MGHRA, YSYEKL. CDR3 residues: CASSPLLSEKLFF. The CDR3 coding sequence is TGCGCCAGCAGCCCCCTCCTTTCTGAAAAACTGTTTTTT.

The rearrangement joins TRBV4-1 to TRBJ1-5; D unclear. CDR3 length: 14 residues. Germline CDR1 reads MGHRA; CDR2 reads YSYEKL. Trimming shortened V by 2 bases and J by 3 bases, and 8 bases separated the two germline ends. The chain's CDR3 is CASSQPGSNQPQHF. CDR3 nucleotide sequence: TGCGCCAGCAGCCAACCCGGGTCCAATCAGCCCCAGCATTTT.

CDR3: CASSLVTGGMADTQYF. The CDR3 DNA follows: TGCGCCAGCAGCTTGGTGACAGGGGGCATGGCAGATACGCAGTATTTT. This chain links TRBV5-1 with TRBJ2-3; 10 bases match TRBD1. The germline gives CDR1 SGHRS, CDR2 YFSETQ. V lost 0 bases to trimming and J lost 4 bases; unmatched junction nucleotides: 5. The CDR3 runs 16 residues.

The rearrangement uses TRBV25-1 and TRBJ2-2; the D is unclear. The CDR3 is made up of 13 amino acids. In germline, CDR1 is MGHDK, CDR2 SYGVNS. V was pared by 5 bases and J by 3 bases, with 7 bases between. CDR3: CASSQTHTGELFF. In DNA form, the CDR3 reads TGTGCCAGCAGTCAGACACACACCGGGGAGCTGTTTTTT.

The J gene is TRBJ2-1, the V gene TRBV19; 9 positions agree with TRBD2. CDR3 length: 17 residues. Per germline, CDR1 LNHDA and CDR2 SQIVND (reference sequence). J was trimmed by 3 bases and V by 3 bases; bases with no gene match: 9. The CDR3 DNA reads as TGTGCCAGTAGTATCTCGGAGTGGCGGGAGGGCTACAATGAGCAGTTCTTC. Its translation is CASSISEWREGYNEQFF.

The rearrangement uses TRBV6-5 and TRBJ1-5; no firm D call. The CDR3 covers 14 residues. The germline CDR1 and CDR2 sequences are MNHEY and SVGAGI. V lost 8 bases and J lost 6, with 17 bases in between. The CDR3 DNA reads as TGTGCCAGCTGCCCCTTACTCGAAACTCAGCCCCAGCATTTT. Its translation is CASCPLLETQPQHF.

The chain couples TRBV29-1 to TRBJ1-1; 9 positions agree with TRBD1. This CDR3 has 12 amino acids. Germline assignment: CDR1 SQVTM and CDR2 ANQGSEA. With 6 bases clipped from V and 7 bases from J, the junction kept 6 bases outside the gene matches. The CDR3 DNA reads TGCAGCGTCAACAGGGGGCTTAATGAAGCTTTCTTT. This encodes CSVNRGLNEAFF.

The chain employs TRBV12-3 or TRBV12-4 and TRBJ2-5; D may be TRBD2 (6 bases). The CDR3 contains 12 residues. Trimming took 4 bases from V and 5 from J, leaving 8 bases between them. This CDR3 reads CASSWDSETQYF. The CDR3 bases are TGTGCCAGCAGTTGGGACTCGGAGACCCAGTACTTC.

The chain joins TRBV10-1 to TRBJ2-4, with D hard to call. The CDR3 spans 9 residues. V lost 6 bases to trimming and J lost 13 bases, with 7 bases between them. Germline assignment: CDR1 WNHNN and CDR2 SYGVQD (reference sequence). This CDR3 reads CASSCQQYF. The CDR3 DNA is TGCGCCAGCAGCTGCCAGCAGTACTTC.

The chain recombines TRBV7-3 with TRBJ1-6; a weak D match, TRBD1 (5 bases). With 4 bases removed from V and 10 bases from J, the gap between germline ends came to 17 bases. The CDR3 has 15 amino acids. Per the germline V gene, CDR1 is SGHTA and CDR2 is FQGTGA. In nucleotides, the CDR3 is TGTGCCAGCAGCTCCTCGACAGTTTTAAGATCACCCCTCCACTTT. Translation gives CASSSSTVLRSPLHF.